This T cell receptor beta chain came from a study of blood T cell repertoires in COVID-19. For the study at large: Sites in the United States, Italy and Spain provided acute and convalescent COVID-19 samples. T cells, B-cell-depleted T cells, or PBMCs provided the cDNA or gDNA that served as material.

V dropped 5 bases and J dropped 2; count of bases not matched to a gene: 4. The CDR3 has 14 amino acids. Germline V gene lookup returns CDR1 MDHEN and CDR2 SYDVKM. The table came from immunoSEQ multiplex PCR; TCRdb's copy has only in-frame clones and leaves some out. Here the sample spans about 130,000 clones, approximately 85% being singletons. Sample: peripheral blood. The sequence came from a woman of 80 years or more with COVID-19, enrolled during active disease. The V and J genes are TRBV28 and TRBJ1-2, with 8 bases that match TRBD1. CDR3 protein: CASSRGQANYGYTF. The CDR3, as DNA: TGTGCCAGCAGTCGGGGACAGGCGAACTATGGCTACACCTTC.